The TCR beta chain under discussion was sequenced for a study of OX40 agonist ivuxolimab in advanced cancers. Background on the study: Allowance was made for prior anti-PD-1, anti-PD-L1 or anti-CTLA-4 therapy, and about 40% had some.

Germline CDR1 is SGHRS and CDR2 is YFSETQ. V dropped 1 base and J dropped 5; count of bases not matched to a gene: 6. The CDR3 loop spans 16 amino acids. This table comes from immunoSEQ multiplex PCR, and its TCRdb copy is limited to in-frame clones, with some not included. In the table there are 90,000 to 100,000 clones, 88% of which are singletons. V and J are TRBV5-1 and TRBJ2-3, with 11 bases identical to TRBD2. This specimen was CD4+ or CD8+ T cells sorted from blood, taken in a trial of the OX40 agonist ivuxolimab. The receptor was isolated from an adult with an advanced solid tumor such as melanoma, head and neck, liver or kidney cancer. The CDR3 coding sequence is TGCGCCAGCAGCTTGTTACTAGCGGGAGATGGAGATACGCAGTATTTT. This translates into CASSLLLAGDGDTQYF.